This T cell receptor (beta chain) derives from a study of cytomegalovirus exposure and HLA in healthy donors. Findings and caveats of the study: The authors considered a cluster of highly shared sequence variants likely to be a sequencing artifact.

In the PCR, 60 Vbeta and 13 Jbeta primers were used. This table comes from immunoSEQ multiplex PCR, and its TCRdb copy is limited to in-frame clones, with some not included. The sample lists around 80,000 clones; about 79% were seen once. As regards this clone: Its antigen is as yet unknown.

The length of the CDR3 is 14 residues. Germline V gene data show CDR1 as MDHEN and CDR2 as SYDVKM. V was clipped by 5 bases and J by 6 bases, with 16 bases between them. This clonotype was obtained from a man aged 35-49 years in good health and CMV-seronegative. What was sequenced was PBMCs. The gene calls are TRBV28 and TRBJ1-2; tentative D call: TRBD1 (6 bases). CDR3 sequence reads: CASSLPQGKHGYTF. CDR3 nucleotide sequence: TGTGCCAGCAGTCTCCCCCAGGGGAAGCATGGCTACACCTTC.